This TCR beta chain was found in a study of OX40 agonist ivuxolimab in advanced cancers. Background on the study: The dose of intravenous ivuxolimab that patients received every 2 weeks ranged from 0.01 to 10 mg/kg. Study findings and constraints: The study found among the lowest clonal expansion in partial responders at 0.1-3.0 mg/kg. Certain nonresponding patients likewise had low normalized T-cell clonal expansion. Undetermined was the antigen specificity of the expanded peripheral T cells.

Only one count was recorded for this clone. The antigen remains undetermined. The protocol was immunoSEQ multiplex PCR, while the TCRdb copy is restricted to in-frame clones and leaves out a portion. The data show around 37,000 clones, more than 80% seen once. The germline V gene encodes CDR1 LNHDA and CDR2 SQIVND (reference sequence). V lost 4 bases and J 3 bases, leaving 12 bases between the germline ends. CDR3 length: 14 amino acids. The chain has TRBV19 and TRBJ1-2; weak D call: TRBD1 (5 bases). This TCR was sampled from an adult with an advanced solid tumor such as melanoma, head and neck, liver or kidney cancer. The source material was CD4+ or CD8+ T cells sorted from blood, sampled in a trial of the OX40 agonist ivuxolimab. In nucleotides, the CDR3 is TGTGCCAGTAGTAGAACAGGACAAGACTATGGCTACACCTTC. It is translated as CASSRTGQDYGYTF.